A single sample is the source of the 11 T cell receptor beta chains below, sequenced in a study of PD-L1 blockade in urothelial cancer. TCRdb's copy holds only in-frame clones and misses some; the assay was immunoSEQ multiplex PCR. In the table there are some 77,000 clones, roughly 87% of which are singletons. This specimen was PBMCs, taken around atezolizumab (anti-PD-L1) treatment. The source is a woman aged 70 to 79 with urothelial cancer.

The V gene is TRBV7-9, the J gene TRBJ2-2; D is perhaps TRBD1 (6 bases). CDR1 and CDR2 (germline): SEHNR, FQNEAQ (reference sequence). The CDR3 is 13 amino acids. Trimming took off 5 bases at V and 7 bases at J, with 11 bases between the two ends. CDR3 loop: CASSDTGIGELFF. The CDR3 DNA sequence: TGTGCCAGCAGCGATACAGGGATCGGGGAGCTGTTTTTT.

CDR3 DNA: TGCGCCAGCAGCTTGGGACTAGCTGGAGTATACAATGAGCAGTTCTTC. This translates into CASSLGLAGVYNEQFF. The rearrangement joins TRBV5-1 to TRBJ2-1, with 7 bases identical to TRBD2. CDR3 size: 16 residues. Germline CDR1 reads SGHRS; CDR2 reads YFSETQ. V lost 0 bases and J lost 4; bases outside the gene matches: 7.

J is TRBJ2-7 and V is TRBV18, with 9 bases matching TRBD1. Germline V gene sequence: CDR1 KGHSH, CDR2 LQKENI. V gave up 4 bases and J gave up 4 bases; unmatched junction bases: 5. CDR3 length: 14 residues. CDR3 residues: CASSRDRVGYEQYF. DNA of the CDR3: TGTGCCAGCTCACGGGACAGGGTGGGTTACGAGCAGTACTTC.

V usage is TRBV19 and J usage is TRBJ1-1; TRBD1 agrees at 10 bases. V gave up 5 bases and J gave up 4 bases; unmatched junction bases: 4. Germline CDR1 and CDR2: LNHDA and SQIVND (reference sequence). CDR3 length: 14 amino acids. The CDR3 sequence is CASSVTGGPTEAFF. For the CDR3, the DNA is TGTGCCAGTAGTGTGACAGGGGGCCCCACTGAAGCTTTCTTT.

The CDR3 DNA reads as TGTGCCAGTACCCCAGACAGGGGGCGAGGGAACACCGGGGAGCTGTTTTTT. This gives the protein CASTPDRGRGNTGELFF. The chain couples TRBV19 to TRBJ2-2; 10 bases align to TRBD1. This CDR3 spans 17 amino acids. Germline assignment: CDR1 LNHDA and CDR2 SQIVND (reference sequence). V trimming: 7 bases; J trimming: 1 base; junction bases outside the gene matches: 9.

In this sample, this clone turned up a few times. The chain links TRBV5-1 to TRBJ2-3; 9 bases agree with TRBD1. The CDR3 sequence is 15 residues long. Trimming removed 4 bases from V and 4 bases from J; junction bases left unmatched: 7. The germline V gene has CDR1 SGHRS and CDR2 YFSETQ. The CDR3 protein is CASSRGGTGSDTQYF. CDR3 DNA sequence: TGCGCCAGCAGCCGTGGTGGGACAGGGTCAGATACGCAGTATTTT. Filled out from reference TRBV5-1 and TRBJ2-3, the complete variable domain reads KAGVTQTPRYLIKTRGQQVTLSCSPISGHRSVSWYQQTPGQGLQFLFEYFSETQRNKGNFPGRFSGRQFSNSRSEMNVSTLELGDSALYLCASSRGGTGSDTQYFGPGTRLTVL.

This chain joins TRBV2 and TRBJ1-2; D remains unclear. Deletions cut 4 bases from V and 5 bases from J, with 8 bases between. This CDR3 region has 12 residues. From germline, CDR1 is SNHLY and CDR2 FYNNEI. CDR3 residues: CASSGDSYGYTF. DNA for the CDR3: TGTGCCAGCAGTGGAGACTCTTATGGCTACACCTTC.

Here the CDR3 reads CASHEAQTYEQYF. CDR3 sequence (DNA): TGTGCCAGCCACGAGGCGCAGACCTACGAGCAGTACTTC. The V and J genes are TRBV11-2 and TRBJ2-7; D gene ambiguous. CDR1 is SGHAT, CDR2 FQNNGV, per germline. V was pared by 8 bases and J by 2 bases, with 13 bases between. The CDR3 consists of 13 residues.

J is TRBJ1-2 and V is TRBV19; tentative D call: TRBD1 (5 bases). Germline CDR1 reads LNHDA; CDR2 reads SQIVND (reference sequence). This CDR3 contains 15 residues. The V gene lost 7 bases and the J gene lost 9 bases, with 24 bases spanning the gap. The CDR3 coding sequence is TGTGCCAGTAACCGAACCCCTGGGACTTCAGGTAGCTACACCTTC. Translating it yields CASNRTPGTSGSYTF.

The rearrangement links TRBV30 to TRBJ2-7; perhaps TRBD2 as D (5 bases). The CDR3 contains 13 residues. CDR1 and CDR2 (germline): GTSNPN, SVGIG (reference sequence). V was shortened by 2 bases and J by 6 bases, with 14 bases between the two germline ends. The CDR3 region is CAWSTTRAGEQYF. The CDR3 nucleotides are TGTGCCTGGAGTACTACTCGTGCGGGCGAGCAGTACTTC.

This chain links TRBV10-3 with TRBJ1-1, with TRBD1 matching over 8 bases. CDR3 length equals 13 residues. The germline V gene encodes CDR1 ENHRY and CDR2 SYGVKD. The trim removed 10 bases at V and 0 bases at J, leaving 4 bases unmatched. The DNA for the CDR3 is TGTGCCACCAGGACAGGGTTGAACACTGAAGCTTTCTTT. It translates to CATRTGLNTEAFF.